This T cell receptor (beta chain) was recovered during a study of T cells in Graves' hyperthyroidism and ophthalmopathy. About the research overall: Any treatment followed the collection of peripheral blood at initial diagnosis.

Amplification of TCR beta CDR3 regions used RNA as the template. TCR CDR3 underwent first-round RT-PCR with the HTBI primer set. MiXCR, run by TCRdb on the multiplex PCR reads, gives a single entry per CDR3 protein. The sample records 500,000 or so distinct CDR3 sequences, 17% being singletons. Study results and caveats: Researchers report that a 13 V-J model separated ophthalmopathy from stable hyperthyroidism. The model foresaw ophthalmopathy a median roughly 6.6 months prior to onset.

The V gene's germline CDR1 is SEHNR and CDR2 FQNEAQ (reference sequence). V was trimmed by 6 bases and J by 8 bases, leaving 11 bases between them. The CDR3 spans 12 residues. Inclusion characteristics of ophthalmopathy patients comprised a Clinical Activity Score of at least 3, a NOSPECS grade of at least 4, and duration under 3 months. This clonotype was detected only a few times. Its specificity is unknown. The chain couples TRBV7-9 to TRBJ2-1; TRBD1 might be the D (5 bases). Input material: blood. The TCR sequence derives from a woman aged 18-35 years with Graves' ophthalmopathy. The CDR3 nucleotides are TGTGCCAGCAGTCTAGGGGTCCATGAGCAGTTCTTC. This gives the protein CASSLGVHEQFF. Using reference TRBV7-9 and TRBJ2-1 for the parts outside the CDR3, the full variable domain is DTGVSQNPRHKITKRGQNVTFRCDPISEHNRLYWYRQTLGQGPEFLTYFQNEAQLEKSRLLSDRFSAERPKGSFSTLEIQRTEQGDSAMYLCASSLGVHEQFFGPGTRLTVL.